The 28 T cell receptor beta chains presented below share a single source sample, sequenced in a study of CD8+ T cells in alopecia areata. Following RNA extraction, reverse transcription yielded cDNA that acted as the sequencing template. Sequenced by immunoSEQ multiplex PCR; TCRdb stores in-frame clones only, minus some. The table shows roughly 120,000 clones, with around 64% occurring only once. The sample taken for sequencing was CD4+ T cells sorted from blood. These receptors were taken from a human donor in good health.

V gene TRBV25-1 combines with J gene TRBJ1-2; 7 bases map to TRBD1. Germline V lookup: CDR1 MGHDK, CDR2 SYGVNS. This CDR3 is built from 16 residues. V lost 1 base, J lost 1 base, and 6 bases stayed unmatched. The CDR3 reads CASSESGTAFNYGYTF. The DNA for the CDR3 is TGTGCCAGCAGTGAATCCGGGACAGCCTTTAACTATGGCTACACCTTC.

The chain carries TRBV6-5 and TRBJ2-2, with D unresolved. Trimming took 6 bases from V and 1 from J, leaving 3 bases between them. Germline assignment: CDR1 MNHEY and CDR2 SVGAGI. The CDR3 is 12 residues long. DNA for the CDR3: TGTGCCAGCAGGGAGAACACCGGGGAGCTGTTTTTT. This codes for CASRENTGELFF.

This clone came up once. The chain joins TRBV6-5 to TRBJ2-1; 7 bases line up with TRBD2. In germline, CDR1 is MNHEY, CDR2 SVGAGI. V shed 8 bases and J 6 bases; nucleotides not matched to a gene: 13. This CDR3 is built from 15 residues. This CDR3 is CASRAGYPGFNEQFF. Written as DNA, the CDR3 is TGTGCCAGCCGAGCGGGGTACCCGGGATTCAATGAGCAGTTCTTC.

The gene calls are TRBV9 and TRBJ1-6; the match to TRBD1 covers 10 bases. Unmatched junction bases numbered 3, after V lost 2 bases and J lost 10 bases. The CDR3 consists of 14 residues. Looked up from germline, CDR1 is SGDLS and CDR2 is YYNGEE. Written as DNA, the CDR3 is TGTGCCAGCAGCGTGGGGACAGGGGAATCACCCCTCCACTTT. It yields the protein CASSVGTGESPLHF.

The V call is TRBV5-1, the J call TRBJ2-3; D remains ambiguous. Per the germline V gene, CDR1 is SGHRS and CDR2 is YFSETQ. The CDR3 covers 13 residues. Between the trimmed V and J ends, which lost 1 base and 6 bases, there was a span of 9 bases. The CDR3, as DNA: TGCGCCAGCAGCTTGACCTCCGGCGATACGCAGTATTTT. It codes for CASSLTSGDTQYF.

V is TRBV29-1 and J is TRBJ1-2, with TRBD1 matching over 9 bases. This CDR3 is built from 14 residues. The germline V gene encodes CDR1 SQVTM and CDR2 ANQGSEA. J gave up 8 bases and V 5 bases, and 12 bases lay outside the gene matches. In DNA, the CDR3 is TGCAGCGTTTGGACAGGGGAGTGGTTAGGGGGCTACACCTTC. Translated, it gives CSVWTGEWLGGYTF.

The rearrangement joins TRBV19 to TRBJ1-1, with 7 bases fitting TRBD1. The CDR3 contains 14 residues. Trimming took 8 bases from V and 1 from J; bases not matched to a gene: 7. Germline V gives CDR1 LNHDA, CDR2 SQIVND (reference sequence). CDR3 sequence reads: CASAQGSWNTEAFF. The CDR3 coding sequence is TGTGCCAGTGCACAGGGGAGTTGGAACACTGAAGCTTTCTTT.

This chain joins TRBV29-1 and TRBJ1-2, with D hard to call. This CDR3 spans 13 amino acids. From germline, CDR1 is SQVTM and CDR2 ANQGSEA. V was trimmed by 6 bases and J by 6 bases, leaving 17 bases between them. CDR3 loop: CSVVSRGPHGYTF. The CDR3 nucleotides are TGCAGCGTCGTTTCGCGTGGTCCCCATGGCTACACCTTC.

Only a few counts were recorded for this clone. CDR3 amino acids: CASNTGNSDEQYF. The CDR3 DNA sequence: TGCGCCAGCAATACGGGGAACTCGGACGAGCAGTACTTC. The V call is TRBV5-1, the J call TRBJ2-7; a possible D gene is TRBD2 (5 bases). Per germline, CDR1 SGHRS and CDR2 YFSETQ. The CDR3 spans 13 residues. The germline V and J ends were trimmed by 6 bases and 5 bases, with 15 bases remaining between them.

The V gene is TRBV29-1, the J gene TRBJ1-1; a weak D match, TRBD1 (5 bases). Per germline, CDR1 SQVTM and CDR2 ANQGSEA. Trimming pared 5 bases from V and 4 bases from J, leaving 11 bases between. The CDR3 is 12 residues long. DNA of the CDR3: TGCAGCGTTACTGGACACCTCACTGAAGCTTTCTTT. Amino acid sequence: CSVTGHLTEAFF.

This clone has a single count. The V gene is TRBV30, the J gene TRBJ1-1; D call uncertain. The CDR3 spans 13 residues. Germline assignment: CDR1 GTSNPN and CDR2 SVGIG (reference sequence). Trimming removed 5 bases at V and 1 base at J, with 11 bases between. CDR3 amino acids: CAWGKPSNTEAFF. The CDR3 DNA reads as TGTGCCTGGGGAAAACCCTCGAACACTGAAGCTTTCTTT. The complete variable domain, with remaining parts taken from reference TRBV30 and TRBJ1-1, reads SQTIHQWPATLVQPVGSPLSLECTVEGTSNPNLYWYRQAAGRGLQLLFYSVGIGQISSEVPQNLSASRPQDRQFILSSKKLLLSDSGFYLCAWGKPSNTEAFFGQGTRLTVV.

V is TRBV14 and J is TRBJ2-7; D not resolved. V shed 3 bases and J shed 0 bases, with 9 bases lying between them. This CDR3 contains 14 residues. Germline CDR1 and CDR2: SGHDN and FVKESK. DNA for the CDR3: TGTGCCAGCAGCCACAGGAAAAGCTCCTACGAGCAGTACTTC. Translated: CASSHRKSSYEQYF.

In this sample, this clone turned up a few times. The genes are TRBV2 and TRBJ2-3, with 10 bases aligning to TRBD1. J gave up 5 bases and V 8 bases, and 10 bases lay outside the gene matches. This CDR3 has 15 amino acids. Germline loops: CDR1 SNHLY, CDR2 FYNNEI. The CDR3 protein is CASGRTGGPQDTQYF. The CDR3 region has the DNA TGTGCCAGCGGACGGACAGGGGGTCCCCAAGATACGCAGTATTTT. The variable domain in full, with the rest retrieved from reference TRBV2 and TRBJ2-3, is EPEVTQTPSHQVTQMGQEVILRCVPISNHLYFYWYRQILGQKVEFLVSFYNNEISEKSEIFDDQFSVERPDGSNFTLKIRSTKLEDSAMYFCASGRTGGPQDTQYFGPGTRLTVL.

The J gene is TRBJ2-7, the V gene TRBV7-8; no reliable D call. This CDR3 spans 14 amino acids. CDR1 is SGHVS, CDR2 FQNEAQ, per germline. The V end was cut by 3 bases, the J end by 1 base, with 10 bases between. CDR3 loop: CASSFGPLSYEQYF. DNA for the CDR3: TGTGCCAGCAGCTTCGGGCCTCTATCCTACGAGCAGTACTTC.

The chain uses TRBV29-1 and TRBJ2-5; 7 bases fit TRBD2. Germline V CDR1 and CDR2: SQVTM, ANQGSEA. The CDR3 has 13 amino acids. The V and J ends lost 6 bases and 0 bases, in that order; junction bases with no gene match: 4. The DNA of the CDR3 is TGCAGCGTAGCGGGGTCGTACCAAGAGACCCAGTACTTC. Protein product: CSVAGSYQETQYF.

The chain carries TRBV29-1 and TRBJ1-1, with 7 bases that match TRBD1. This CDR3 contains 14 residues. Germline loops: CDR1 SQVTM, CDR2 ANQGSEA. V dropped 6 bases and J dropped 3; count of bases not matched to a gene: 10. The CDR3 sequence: CSVGPETGYTEAFF. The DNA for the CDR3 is TGCAGCGTGGGGCCGGAGACAGGGTACACTGAAGCTTTCTTT. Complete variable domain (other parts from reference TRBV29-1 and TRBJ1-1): SAVISQKPSRDICQRGTSLTIQCQVDSQVTMMFWYRQQPGQSLTLIATANQGSEATYESGFVIDKFPISRPNLTFSTLTVSNMSPEDSSIYLCSVGPETGYTEAFFGQGTRLTVV.

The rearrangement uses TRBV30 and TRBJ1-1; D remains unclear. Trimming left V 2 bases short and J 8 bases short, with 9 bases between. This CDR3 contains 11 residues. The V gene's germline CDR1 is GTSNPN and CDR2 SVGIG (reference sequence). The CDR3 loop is CAWSKGDEAFF. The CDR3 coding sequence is TGTGCCTGGAGTAAGGGTGACGAAGCTTTCTTT.

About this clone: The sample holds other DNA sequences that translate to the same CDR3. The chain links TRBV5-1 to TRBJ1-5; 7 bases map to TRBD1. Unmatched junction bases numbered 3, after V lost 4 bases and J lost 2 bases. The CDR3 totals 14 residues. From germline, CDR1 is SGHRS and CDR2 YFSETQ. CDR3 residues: CASSPGTGNQPQHF. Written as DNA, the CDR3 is TGCGCCAGCAGCCCGGGGACAGGCAATCAGCCCCAGCATTTT. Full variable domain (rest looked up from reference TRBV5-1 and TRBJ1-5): KAGVTQTPRYLIKTRGQQVTLSCSPISGHRSVSWYQQTPGQGLQFLFEYFSETQRNKGNFPGRFSGRQFSNSRSEMNVSTLELGDSALYLCASSPGTGNQPQHFGDGTRLSIL.

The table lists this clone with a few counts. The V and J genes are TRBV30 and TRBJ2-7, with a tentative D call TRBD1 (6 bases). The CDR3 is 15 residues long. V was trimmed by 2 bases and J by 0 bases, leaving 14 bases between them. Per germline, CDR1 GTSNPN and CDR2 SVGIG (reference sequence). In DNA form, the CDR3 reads TGTGCCTGGAGTCCAGGGGCCGACAGCTCCTACGAGCAGTACTTC. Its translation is CAWSPGADSSYEQYF.

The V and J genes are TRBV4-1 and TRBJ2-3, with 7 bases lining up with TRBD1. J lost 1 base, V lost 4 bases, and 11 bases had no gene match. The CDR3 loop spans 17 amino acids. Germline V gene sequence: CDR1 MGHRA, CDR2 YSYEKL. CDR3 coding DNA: TGCGCCAGCAGCCCAGGGGGAACAGGAACCCGCACAGATACGCAGTATTTT. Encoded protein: CASSPGGTGTRTDTQYF.

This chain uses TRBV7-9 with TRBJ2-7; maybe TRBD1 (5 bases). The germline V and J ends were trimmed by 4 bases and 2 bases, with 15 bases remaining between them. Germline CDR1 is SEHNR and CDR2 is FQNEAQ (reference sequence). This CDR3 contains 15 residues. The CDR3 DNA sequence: TGTGCCAGCAGCTCAGGGTTTGGAGACCCCTACGAGCAGTACTTC. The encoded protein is CASSSGFGDPYEQYF.

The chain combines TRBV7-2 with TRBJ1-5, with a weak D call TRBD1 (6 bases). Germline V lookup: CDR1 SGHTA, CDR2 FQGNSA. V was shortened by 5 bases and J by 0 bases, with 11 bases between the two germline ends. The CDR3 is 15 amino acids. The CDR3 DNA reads TGTGCCAGCAGCCGGGGGCCCAATAGCAATCAGCCCCAGCATTTT. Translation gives CASSRGPNSNQPQHF.

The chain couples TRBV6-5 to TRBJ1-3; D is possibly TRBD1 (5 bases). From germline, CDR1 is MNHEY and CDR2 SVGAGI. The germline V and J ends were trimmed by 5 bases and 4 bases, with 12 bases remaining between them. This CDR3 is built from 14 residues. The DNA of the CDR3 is TGTGCCAGCAGTCAGGGTTACCCCGGAAACACCATATATTTT. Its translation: CASSQGYPGNTIYF.

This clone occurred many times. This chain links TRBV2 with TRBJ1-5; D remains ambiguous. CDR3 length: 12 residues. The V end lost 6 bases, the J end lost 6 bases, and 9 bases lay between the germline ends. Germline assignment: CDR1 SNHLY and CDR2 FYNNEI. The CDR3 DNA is TGTGCCAGCAGCCTAAATGGTCAGCCCCAGCATTTT. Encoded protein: CASSLNGQPQHF. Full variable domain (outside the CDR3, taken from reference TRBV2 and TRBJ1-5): EPEVTQTPSHQVTQMGQEVILRCVPISNHLYFYWYRQILGQKVEFLVSFYNNEISEKSEIFDDQFSVERPDGSNFTLKIRSTKLEDSAMYFCASSLNGQPQHFGDGTRLSIL.

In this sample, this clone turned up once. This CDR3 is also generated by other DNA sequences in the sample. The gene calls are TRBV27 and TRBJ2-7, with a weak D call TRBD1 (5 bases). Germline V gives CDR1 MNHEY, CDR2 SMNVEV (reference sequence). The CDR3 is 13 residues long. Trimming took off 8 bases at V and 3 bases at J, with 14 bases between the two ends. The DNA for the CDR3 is TGTGCCAGCCGTAGGGGCAGGAGCTACGAGCAGTACTTC. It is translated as CASRRGRSYEQYF.

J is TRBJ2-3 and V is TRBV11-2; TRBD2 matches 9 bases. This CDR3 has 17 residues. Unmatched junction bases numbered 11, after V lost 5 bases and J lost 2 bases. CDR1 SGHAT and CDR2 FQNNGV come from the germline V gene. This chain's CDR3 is CASSVSGGPSHTDTQYF. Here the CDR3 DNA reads TGTGCCAGCAGCGTTAGCGGGGGCCCGTCCCACACAGATACGCAGTATTTT.

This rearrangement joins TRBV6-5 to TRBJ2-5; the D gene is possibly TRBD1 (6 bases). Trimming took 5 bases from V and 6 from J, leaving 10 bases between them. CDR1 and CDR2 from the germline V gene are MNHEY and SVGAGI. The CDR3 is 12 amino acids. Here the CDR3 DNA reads TGTGCCAGCAGTCAGGGGACCCAGACCCAGTACTTC. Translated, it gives CASSQGTQTQYF.

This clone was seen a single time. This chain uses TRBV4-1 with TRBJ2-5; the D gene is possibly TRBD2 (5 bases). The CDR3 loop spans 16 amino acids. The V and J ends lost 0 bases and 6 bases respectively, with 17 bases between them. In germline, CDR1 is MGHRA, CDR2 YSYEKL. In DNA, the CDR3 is TGCGCCAGCAGCCAAGATAGTGCGAGGGTTTCGAAGACCCAGTACTTC. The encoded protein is CASSQDSARVSKTQYF.